Described below is a single T cell receptor (beta chain) sequence and its context. There are a few counts of this clone. This clone's antigen is unknown. Base qualities are missing; no much larger clone stands one base away. Including the terminal cysteine and phenylalanine, the CDR3 comprises 16 residues. Only the CDR3 DNA stays, 48 bases, in frame from base 1. V has 6 bases trimmed and J has 2 bases trimmed; junction bases matching no gene number 8. The germline V gene yields MNHEY for CDR1 and SVGAGI for CDR2. Collaborating institutions collected whole blood in K2EDTA tubes following their own protocols. For TCRbeta analysis, collaborators shipped samples in one of three forms: frozen whole blood, isolated PBMCs, or DNA extracted from either of those sample types. This sample was taken from a study of blood T cell repertoires in COVID-19 (dated by TCRdb to about 2020). About the full investigation: Samples covering the acute and convalescent phases of COVID-19 were provided by collaborators in the United States, Italy and Spain. Where available, HLA class I and class II types were obtained from metadata supplied by the sample provider rather than from assay-based typing. The repertoires were released in a freely available public database intended as a resource for research on the immune response to SARS-CoV-2. Deeply sampled blood TCRbeta repertoires from subjects exposed to, actively infected with, or recovered from COVID-19 were included in the dataset. Samples came from the ongoing ImmuneRACE study (first 160 participants) plus 1,254 subjects from 6 global collaborators. The material from the prospective study consisted of cDNA or gDNA derived from T cells, B-cell-depleted T cells, or PBMCs. The sample metadata nearly always contained a de-identified subject ID, COVID-19 status, age in years and sex. The full study reports these points: Clinical and demographic metadata were provided uncurated, with the amount varying by source and participant.

TCRbeta CDR3 regions were amplified from genomic DNA using the immunoSEQ Assay, a bias-controlled multiplex PCR. On the authors' methods: Within the assay, amplification of reference gene primers was used to estimate how many nucleated cells each sample contained. To quantify the absolute abundance of each unique TCRbeta CDR3 rearrangement, sequence reads were collapsed and filtered. Productive Simpson clonality was computed per sample as the square root of Simpson's diversity index over productive rearrangements. TCRdb holds this immuneACCESS table with in-frame rearrangements only. Some clones are missing; in checked studies, unresolved V genes explain under half, and the rest has no known cause. V, J and clone size were drawn from that table, and D and trimming were deduced from the DNA. Across this sample there are 100,000 to 150,000 clones, with approximately 84% seen only once. The ten largest clones take up approximately 17% of the sample.

The sample consisted of peripheral blood. This receptor chain uses TRBV6-5 and TRBJ2-2, with 8 middle bases fitting TRBD1. This clonotype was sampled from an elderly woman with acute or convalescent COVID-19. The bases are TGTGCCAGCAGCTACACCGGGACAGGCAACACCGGGGAGCTGTTTTTT. The translation is CASSYTGTGNTGELFF.